These T cell receptor beta chains were read from a single sample in a study of blood T cell repertoires in COVID-19. The repertoire was sequenced with immunoSEQ multiplex PCR; TCRdb's copy has only in-frame clones and lacks some. The profile shows 120,000 to 150,000 clones, roughly 84% of them singletons. Sequenced: PBMCs or T cells enriched from blood (not recorded which). These receptors were taken from a woman aged 45 to 65 who had been exposed to COVID-19. CDR3s include the opening cysteine and the closing phenylalanine or tryptophan. A D gene is named only where the DNA matches it firmly. Not every row has a clone size; where given, it reads once, few, many or a size class.

>TRBV28|-|TRBJ2-5|TRBD1
CASRLQGAPETQYF
TGTGCCAGCAGGTTACAGGGGGCCCCAGAGACCCAGTACTTC
>TRBV5-1|once|TRBJ1-2|-
CASSLERDYGYTF
TGCGCCAGCAGCTTGGAGAGGGACTATGGCTACACCTTC
>TRBV9|-|TRBJ1-2|-
CASSVSPNYGYTF
TGTGCCAGCAGCGTTTCCCCGAACTATGGCTACACCTTC
>TRBV5-1|-|TRBJ1-1|-
CASSFLTGRATEAFF
TGCGCCAGCAGCTTCCTTACAGGGAGGGCCACTGAAGCTTTCTTT
>TRBV7-2|-|TRBJ1-2|TRBD1
CASSPRTGLYGYTF
TGTGCCAGCAGCCCGAGGACAGGGCTGTATGGCTACACCTTC
>TRBV3-1/TRBV3-2|-|TRBJ2-3|TRBD2
CASTLRGRGGADTQYF
TGTGCCAGCACCCTCCGGGGGCGGGGGGGGGCAGATACGCAGTATTTT
>TRBV19|-|TRBJ1-3|-
CASRVGPDSGNTIYF
TGTGCCAGTAGGGTTGGGCCAGACTCTGGAAACACCATATATTTT
>TRBV19|-|TRBJ2-7|TRBD2
CASSNSGLIAGGEQYF
TGTGCCAGTAGTAATTCGGGTCTGATAGCGGGAGGCGAGCAGTACTTC
>TRBV9|-|TRBJ2-5|-
CASSVAGKIETQYF
TGTGCCAGCAGCGTAGCCGGGAAAATAGAGACCCAGTACTTC
>TRBV19|-|TRBJ1-5|-
CASRGQGSNQPQHF
TGTGCCAGTAGGGGGCAGGGTTCCAATCAGCCCCAGCATTTT
>TRBV9|-|TRBJ2-7|-
CASSVGGVSYEQYF
TGTGCCAGCAGCGTAGGCGGGGTGAGCTACGAGCAGTACTTC
>TRBV6-4|-|TRBJ1-1|-
CASKTDDTPNTEAFF
TGTGCCAGCAAAACAGACGACACACCGAACACTGAAGCTTTCTTT
>TRBV18|-|TRBJ1-3|TRBD1
CASSPGTDGNTIYF
TGTGCCAGCTCACCCGGGACAGATGGAAACACCATATATTTT
>TRBV11-2|-|TRBJ2-3|TRBD2
CASSRSGGTGDTQYF
TGTGCCAGCAGTAGAAGCGGGGGCACGGGGGATACGCAGTATTTT
>TRBV9|-|TRBJ1-1|-
CASSGKKDSHEAFF
TGTGCCAGCAGCGGTAAAAAGGACAGTCATGAAGCTTTCTTT
>TRBV7-3|-|TRBJ2-5|TRBD2
CASSLGGGLVGETQYF
TGTGCCAGCAGCTTAGGGGGAGGACTAGTTGGGGAGACCCAGTACTTC
>TRBV4-2|-|TRBJ2-3|TRBD2
CASSPGRGGRTDTQYF
TGTGCCAGCAGCCCCGGCCGGGGGGGACGTACAGATACGCAGTATTTT
>TRBV18|-|TRBJ1-2|-
CASSSAQTNYGYTF
TGTGCCAGCTCATCAGCGCAGACTAACTATGGCTACACCTTC
>TRBV11-2|-|TRBJ1-3|-
CASSHNVGQGRNTIYF
TGTGCCAGCAGCCACAATGTCGGGCAGGGAAGAAACACCATATATTTT
>TRBV3-1/TRBV3-2|-|TRBJ2-7|-
CASRLAGGGSDEQYF
TGTGCCAGCAGACTGGCCGGGGGCGGGAGCGACGAGCAGTACTTC
>TRBV2|-|TRBJ2-1|TRBD1
CASRRDRGGYNEQFF
TGTGCCAGCAGGCGGGACAGGGGCGGATACAATGAGCAGTTCTTC
>TRBV19|-|TRBJ2-7|-
CASSTAGRNSYEQYF
TGTGCCAGTAGTACCGCGGGACGGAACTCCTACGAGCAGTACTTC
>TRBV13|-|TRBJ2-7|TRBD2
CASSPRGGASEQYF
TGTGCCAGCAGCCCTCGGGGGGGCGCGAGCGAGCAGTACTTC
>TRBV5-4|-|TRBJ1-1|-
CASSTRQVLTEAFF
TGTGCCAGCAGCACCCGACAGGTGCTGACTGAAGCTTTCTTT
>TRBV11-2|-|TRBJ1-2|TRBD1
CASSSGSGGGYTF
TGTGCCAGCAGCTCCGGATCAGGGGGGGGCTACACCTTC
>TRBV10-1|-|TRBJ2-7|-
CASSANSGYEQYF
TGCGCCAGCAGTGCCAATTCAGGGTACGAGCAGTACTTC
>TRBV5-1|-|TRBJ2-3|TRBD1
CASKNRGTNTDTQYF
TGCGCCAGCAAAAACAGGGGGACCAACACAGATACGCAGTATTTT
>TRBV3-1/TRBV3-2|once|TRBJ1-1|-
CASSRHREAEAFF
TGTGCCAGCAGCCGTCACAGGGAAGCTGAAGCTTTCTTT
>TRBV6-5|once|TRBJ1-5|TRBD1
CASSFRGAQPQHF
TGTGCCAGCAGTTTCAGGGGGGCTCAGCCCCAGCATTTT
>TRBV5-4|-|TRBJ2-3|TRBD2
CATLLKKAGATDTQYF
TGTGCCACACTATTAAAAAAAGCGGGAGCGACAGATACGCAGTATTTT
>TRBV5-6|-|TRBJ2-1|TRBD1
CASDRDRRNNEQFF
TGTGCCAGTGACCGGGACAGGAGAAACAATGAGCAGTTCTTC
>TRBV21-1|once|TRBJ1-5|-
CASDETAFHQPQHF
TGTGCCAGCGACGAGACAGCTTTTCATCAGCCCCAGCATTTT
>TRBV30|-|TRBJ1-6|TRBD1
CAWTPQGGSPLHF
TGTGCCTGGACACCTCAGGGGGGTTCACCCCTCCACTTT
>TRBV2|-|TRBJ1-3|TRBD1
CASSEGQGTGNTIYF
TGTGCCAGCAGTGAAGGACAGGGGACTGGAAACACCATATATTTT
>TRBV5-6|-|TRBJ1-2|TRBD1
CASSFRDRLNYGYTF
TGTGCCAGCAGCTTCCGGGACAGGTTAAACTATGGCTACACCTTC
>TRBV7-9|-|TRBJ2-3|TRBD2
CASSLNLAGLVSTDTQYF
TGTGCCAGCAGCTTAAACCTAGCGGGGCTGGTGAGCACAGATACGCAGTATTTT
>TRBV7-9|-|TRBJ1-1|-
CASSFIMDRNTEAFF
TGTGCCAGCAGCTTTATCATGGACAGGAACACTGAAGCTTTCTTT
>TRBV24-1|-|TRBJ2-2|-
CATSDPTNRPGELFF
TGTGCCACCAGTGATCCGACTAATAGGCCCGGGGAGCTGTTTTTT
>TRBV6-5|-|TRBJ1-1|-
CASSYSTDRYTEAFF
TGTGCCAGCAGTTACTCAACCGACAGGTACACTGAAGCTTTCTTT
>TRBV5-1|-|TRBJ1-2|-
CASSLVATVSNYGYTF
TGCGCCAGCAGCTTGGTGGCGACAGTGTCTAACTATGGCTACACCTTC
>TRBV5-4|-|TRBJ1-4|-
CASSFGPGREKLFF
TGTGCCAGCAGCTTTGGGCCAGGCCGAGAAAAACTGTTTTTT
>TRBV6-5|-|TRBJ1-5|-
CASSYSEYSNQPQHF
TGTGCCAGCAGTTATTCGGAGTATAGCAATCAGCCCCAGCATTTT
>TRBV6-2/TRBV6-3|-|TRBJ1-1|-
CASSSRQAWGTEAFF
TGTGCCAGCAGTAGTAGACAGGCTTGGGGTACTGAAGCTTTCTTT
>TRBV7-2|-|TRBJ2-1|TRBD1
CASSSARPQGASEQFF
TGTGCCAGCAGCTCCGCCCGACCGCAGGGGGCCAGTGAGCAGTTCTTC
>TRBV5-6|-|TRBJ1-1|-
CASRSPGAEAFF
TGTGCCAGCAGAAGTCCAGGGGCTGAAGCTTTCTTT
>TRBV9|-|TRBJ1-4|-
CASSVGGRTGGTNEKLFF
TGTGCCAGCAGCGTAGGCGGCAGGACGGGAGGTACTAATGAAAAACTGTTTTTT
>TRBV7-2|-|TRBJ1-2|-
CASSPRELYGYTF
TGTGCCAGCAGCCCCCGGGAGCTCTATGGCTACACCTTC
>TRBV19|once|TRBJ1-2|-
CASRSAARVESGYTF
TGTGCCAGTAGGAGTGCCGCCAGGGTTGAATCTGGCTACACCTTC
>TRBV19|-|TRBJ2-7|TRBD1
CASSTRDREAYEQYF
TGTGCCAGTAGTACCCGGGACAGGGAGGCGTACGAGCAGTACTTC
>TRBV19|-|TRBJ2-7|-
CASSIVSGYEQYF
TGTGCCAGTAGTATAGTTTCGGGGTACGAGCAGTACTTC
>TRBV4-3|-|TRBJ2-5|TRBD2
CASSQEMASGVQETQYF
TGCGCCAGCAGCCAAGAAATGGCTAGCGGGGTACAAGAGACCCAGTACTTC
>TRBV10-3|-|TRBJ2-7|TRBD1
CAITGQGAYEQYF
TGTGCCATCACGGGACAGGGGGCCTACGAGCAGTACTTC
>TRBV29-1|-|TRBJ1-1|-
CSVDWRSAGGAFF
TGCAGCGTTGATTGGCGGTCAGCCGGGGGAGCTTTCTTT
>TRBV19|-|TRBJ1-5|-
CASSIMREPQHF
TGTGCCAGTAGTATTATGAGGGAGCCCCAGCATTTT
>TRBV2|-|TRBJ2-5|TRBD2
CASMGVRGGETQYF
TGTGCCTCGATGGGGGTGCGGGGAGGGGAGACCCAGTACTTC